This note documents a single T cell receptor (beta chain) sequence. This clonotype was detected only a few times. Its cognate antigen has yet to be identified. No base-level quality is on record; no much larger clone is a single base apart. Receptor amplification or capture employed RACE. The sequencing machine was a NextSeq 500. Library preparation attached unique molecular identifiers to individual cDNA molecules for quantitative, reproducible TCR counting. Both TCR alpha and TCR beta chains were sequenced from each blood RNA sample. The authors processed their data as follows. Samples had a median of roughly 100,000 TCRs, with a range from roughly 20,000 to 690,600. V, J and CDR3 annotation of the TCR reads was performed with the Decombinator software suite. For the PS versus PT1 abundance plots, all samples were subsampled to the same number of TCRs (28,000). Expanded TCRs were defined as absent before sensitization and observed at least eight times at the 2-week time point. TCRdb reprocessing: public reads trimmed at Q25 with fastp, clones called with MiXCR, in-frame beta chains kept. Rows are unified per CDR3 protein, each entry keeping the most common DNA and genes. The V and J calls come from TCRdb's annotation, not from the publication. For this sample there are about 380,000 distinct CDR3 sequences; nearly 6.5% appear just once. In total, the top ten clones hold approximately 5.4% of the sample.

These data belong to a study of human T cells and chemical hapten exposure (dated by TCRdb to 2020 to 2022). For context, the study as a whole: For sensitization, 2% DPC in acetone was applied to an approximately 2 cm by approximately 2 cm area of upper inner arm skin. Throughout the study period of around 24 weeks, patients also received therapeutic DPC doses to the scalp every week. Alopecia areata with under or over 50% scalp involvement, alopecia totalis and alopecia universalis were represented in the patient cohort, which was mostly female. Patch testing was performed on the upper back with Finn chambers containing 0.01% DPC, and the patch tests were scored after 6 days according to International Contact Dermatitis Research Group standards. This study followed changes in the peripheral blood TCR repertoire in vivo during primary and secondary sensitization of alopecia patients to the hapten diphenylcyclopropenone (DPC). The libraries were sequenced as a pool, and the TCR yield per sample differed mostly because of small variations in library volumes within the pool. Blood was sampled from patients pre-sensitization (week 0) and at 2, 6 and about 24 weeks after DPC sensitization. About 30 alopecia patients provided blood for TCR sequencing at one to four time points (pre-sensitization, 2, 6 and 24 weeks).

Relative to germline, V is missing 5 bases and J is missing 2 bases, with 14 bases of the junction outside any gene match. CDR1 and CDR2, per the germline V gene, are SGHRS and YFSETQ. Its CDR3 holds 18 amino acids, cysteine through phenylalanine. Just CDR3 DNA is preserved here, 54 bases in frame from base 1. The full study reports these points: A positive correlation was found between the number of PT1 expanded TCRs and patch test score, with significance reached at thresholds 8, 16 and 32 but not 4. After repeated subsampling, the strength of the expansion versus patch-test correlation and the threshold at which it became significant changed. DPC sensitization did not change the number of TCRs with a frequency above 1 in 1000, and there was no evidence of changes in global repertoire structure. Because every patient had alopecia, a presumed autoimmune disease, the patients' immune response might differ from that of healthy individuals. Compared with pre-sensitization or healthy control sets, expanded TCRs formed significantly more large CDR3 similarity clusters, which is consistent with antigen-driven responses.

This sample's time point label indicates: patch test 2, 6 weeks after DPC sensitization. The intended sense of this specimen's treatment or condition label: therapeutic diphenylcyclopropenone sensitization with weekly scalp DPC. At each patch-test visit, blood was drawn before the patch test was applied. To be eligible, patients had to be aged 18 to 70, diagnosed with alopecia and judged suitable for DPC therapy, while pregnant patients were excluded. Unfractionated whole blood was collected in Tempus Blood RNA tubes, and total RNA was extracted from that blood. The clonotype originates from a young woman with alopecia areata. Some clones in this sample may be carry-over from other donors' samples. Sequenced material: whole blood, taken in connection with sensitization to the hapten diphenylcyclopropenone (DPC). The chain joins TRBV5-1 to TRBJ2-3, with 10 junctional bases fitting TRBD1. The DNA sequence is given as TGCGCCAGCAGTGGGACAGGGGCCGGAAAAAGTCTCACAGATACGCAGTATTTT. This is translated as CASSGTGAGKSLTDTQYF.